These 28 T cell receptor beta chains originate from one sample sequenced in a study of OX40 agonist ivuxolimab in advanced cancers. Using immunoSEQ multiplex PCR, the repertoire was profiled, and TCRdb retains in-frame clones only, with some absent. The data contain 11,000 or so clones, about four fifths of them seen just once; the ten biggest clones take up approximately 41%. Sequenced here: CD4+ or CD8+ T cells sorted from blood, sampled in a trial of the OX40 agonist ivuxolimab. The receptors shown here come from an adult with an advanced solid tumor such as melanoma, head and neck, liver or kidney cancer.

This clone was observed once. This chain's CDR3 is CASSLDPGGPYEQYF. The CDR3, as DNA: TGCGCCAGCAGCTTAGACCCGGGAGGGCCCTACGAGCAGTACTTC. The V call is TRBV5-1, the J call TRBJ2-7, with TRBD2 identical over 8 bases. V lost 2 bases and J lost 2; bases outside the gene matches: 6. Looked up from germline, CDR1 is SGHRS and CDR2 is YFSETQ. CDR3 length equals 15 residues.

The rearrangement joins TRBV6-5 to TRBJ2-3; either TRBD1 or TRBD2 may supply D (5 bases each). The CDR3 loop spans 14 amino acids. Germline lookup yields CDR1 MNHEY and CDR2 SVGAGI. The V end was cut by 5 bases, the J end by 2 bases, with 11 bases between. Here the CDR3 reads CASSPEGPTDTQYF. The CDR3 coding sequence is TGTGCCAGCAGTCCAGAGGGGCCCACAGATACGCAGTATTTT.

V and J are TRBV10-2 and TRBJ2-1; D ambiguous. V lost 4 bases and J 0 bases, leaving 10 bases between the germline ends. CDR1 is WSHSY, CDR2 SAAADI, per germline. The CDR3 runs to 15 residues. DNA for the CDR3: TGCGCCAGCAGTGTTGTCTGGGACTCCTACAATGAGCAGTTCTTC. Amino acids: CASSVVWDSYNEQFF.

The V call is TRBV27, the J call TRBJ1-2; 7 bases align to TRBD1. Per the germline V gene, CDR1 is MNHEY and CDR2 is SMNVEV (reference sequence). V was pared by 6 bases and J by 4 bases, with 11 bases of the junction left unmatched. The CDR3 has 15 residues. CDR3 DNA sequence: TGTGCCAGCAGCGGGGACCGGGACAGACTCTATGGCTACACCTTC. It specifies CASSGDRDRLYGYTF.

The CDR3 bases are TGTGCCAGCAGCGAAGGGACTAGCGGGTTCTACGAGCAGTACTTC. Translation gives CASSEGTSGFYEQYF. This sequence joins TRBV5-4 and TRBJ2-7, with 12 nucleotides matching TRBD2. The ends lost 4 bases at V and 3 bases at J; junction bases unmatched: 5. Germline loops: CDR1 SGHNT, CDR2 YYREEE (reference sequence). The CDR3 contains 15 residues.

The chain uses TRBV28 and TRBJ2-7; TRBD1 is a possible D gene (6 bases). From germline, CDR1 is MDHEN and CDR2 SYDVKM. V lost 4 bases and J lost 0, with 13 bases in between. The CDR3 runs 15 residues. CDR3 bases: TGTGCCAGCAGTTCTTACAGGGAGAACTCCTACGAGCAGTACTTC. Translated: CASSSYRENSYEQYF.

J is TRBJ2-1 and V is TRBV30, with TRBD2 matching over 10 bases. With V trimmed by 2 bases and J by 8 bases, 6 bases remained unmatched. The CDR3 is made up of 14 amino acids. Per the germline V gene, CDR1 is GTSNPN and CDR2 is SVGIG (reference sequence). Here the CDR3 DNA reads TGTGCCTGGAGTTTAGCGGGAGGCCTGGATGAGCAGTTCTTC. Protein product: CAWSLAGGLDEQFF.

This chain uses TRBV5-1 with TRBJ1-1; 9 positions agree with TRBD1. Germline CDR1 and CDR2: SGHRS and YFSETQ. The V and J ends lost 4 bases and 3 bases, in that order; junction bases with no gene match: 13. This CDR3 spans 17 amino acids. Here the CDR3 DNA reads TGCGCCAGCAGCCTGCGGGGTCTCGACAGGGGGGACACTGAAGCTTTCTTT. Encoded protein: CASSLRGLDRGDTEAFF.

J is TRBJ2-3 and V is TRBV5-6; 7 positions match TRBD2. Germline values: CDR1 SGHDT, CDR2 YYEEEE. The CDR3 length is 15 residues. Trimming cost V 1 base and J 3 bases; bases outside gene matches: 5. CDR3 in amino acids: CASSLSGGETDTQYF. As DNA, the CDR3 is TGTGCCAGCAGCTTGTCGGGGGGAGAAACAGATACGCAGTATTTT.

The rearrangement uses TRBV12-5 and TRBJ2-3; D unclear. Germline V CDR1 and CDR2: LGHNT, FRNRAP. This CDR3 has 14 residues. Trimming pared 0 bases from V and 0 bases from J, leaving 4 bases between. The CDR3 DNA follows: TGTGCTAGTGGTTTGGTACAGAGCACAGATACGCAGTATTTT. Translating gives CASGLVQSTDTQYF.

The CDR3 nucleotides read TGTGCCAGCAGTTGGCTGACAGGGGGGAACTATGGCTACACCTTC. This codes for CASSWLTGGNYGYTF. The chain couples TRBV6-5 to TRBJ1-2, with 9 bases matching TRBD1. With V trimmed by 4 bases and J by 2 bases, 5 bases remained unmatched. Germline CDR1 reads MNHEY; CDR2 reads SVGAGI. The CDR3 covers 15 residues.

V usage is TRBV2 and J usage is TRBJ2-7, with D perhaps TRBD1 (5 bases). V was cut by 3 bases and J by 3 bases, with 12 bases left in between. The CDR3 runs 14 residues. Germline V CDR1 and CDR2: SNHLY, FYNNEI. CDR3 sequence reads: CASSDQGRFYEQYF. The CDR3 DNA is TGTGCCAGCAGTGATCAGGGTAGGTTCTACGAGCAGTACTTC.

This chain joins TRBV29-1 and TRBJ1-2, with a tentative D call TRBD1 (6 bases). The germline gives CDR1 SQVTM, CDR2 ANQGSEA. This CDR3 contains 14 residues. Trimming took 3 bases from V and 7 from J, leaving 18 bases between them. The DNA of the CDR3 is TGCAGCGTTGATTTTCCGGGGGGCGACGCTGGCTACACCTTC. It is translated as CSVDFPGGDAGYTF.

At least ten counts were recorded for this clone. This sequence joins TRBV10-3 and TRBJ1-6; no firm D call. Looked up from germline, CDR1 is ENHRY and CDR2 is SYGVKD. The CDR3 is made up of 16 amino acids. The ends were cut back, 6 bases at V and 0 bases at J, with 12 bases in the middle. The CDR3 sequence: CAIREDASSYNSPLHF. DNA of the CDR3: TGTGCCATCAGGGAGGACGCTAGCTCCTATAATTCACCCCTCCACTTT.

The chain carries TRBV1 and TRBJ1-2. TRBV1 is shown as a pseudogene. There are 16 residues in the CDR3. CDR3 sequence reads: CTSSQDRVGFSYGYTF. The CDR3 DNA reads as TGCACCAGCAGCCAAGATCGGGTCGGATTCTCCTATGGCTACACCTTC.

In its sample, this clone was seen once. Here the CDR3 reads CASSLGLFTGELFF. The CDR3 bases are TGTGCCAGCAGCCTCGGACTATTCACCGGGGAGCTGTTTTTT. The chain is built from TRBV4-2 and TRBJ2-2; D is perhaps TRBD2 (6 bases). The CDR3 covers 14 residues. Germline assignment: CDR1 LGHNA and CDR2 YNFKEQ. Trimming left V 4 bases short and J 4 bases short, with 10 bases between.

This clone came up once. V and J are TRBV5-6 and TRBJ2-3; D is perhaps TRBD2 (5 bases). Germline CDR1 SGHDT, CDR2 YYEEEE. CDR3 size: 15 residues. The V end was cut by 6 bases, the J end by 2 bases, with 16 bases between. The CDR3 sequence: CASNVEVGLTDTQYF. In DNA form, the CDR3 reads TGTGCCAGCAATGTGGAGGTCGGCCTCACAGATACGCAGTATTTT.

The rearrangement links TRBV7-9 to TRBJ2-3; 8 bases align to TRBD1. The CDR3 has 16 amino acids. The trim removed 4 bases at V and 0 bases at J, leaving 6 bases unmatched. CDR1 SEHNR and CDR2 FQNEAQ come from the germline V gene (reference sequence). The chain's CDR3 is CASSSGQELSTDTQYF. CDR3 nucleotide sequence: TGTGCCAGCAGCTCGGGACAGGAGCTAAGCACAGATACGCAGTATTTT.

J is TRBJ2-3 and V is TRBV28; D gene ambiguous. Germline CDR1 and CDR2: MDHEN and SYDVKM. V gave up 5 bases and J gave up 6 bases, with 24 bases separating them. The CDR3 spans 17 residues. The CDR3 bases are TGTGCCAGCAGTGTCTCTCCCTTCCGGAACCCGACCGATACGCAGTATTTT. Its translation is CASSVSPFRNPTDTQYF.

The J gene is TRBJ2-3, the V gene TRBV28; 8 bases map to TRBD2. CDR1 is MDHEN and CDR2 is SYDVKM in the germline V gene. The V segment lost 5 bases and the J segment 3 bases; nucleotides outside the gene matches: 7. CDR3 length: 15 residues. DNA for the CDR3: TGTGCCAGCAGTCGGGGGAGCGGGGGTACAGATACGCAGTATTTT. This translates into CASSRGSGGTDTQYF.

V is TRBV23-1 and J is TRBJ2-2, with D perhaps matching TRBD2 (6 bases). TRBV23-1 is classed as an ORF, of uncertain function. This CDR3 is 14 amino acids long. V lost 0 bases, J lost 4 bases, and 6 bases lay in between. The DNA for the CDR3 is TGCGCCAGCAGTCAATCGGAGGGCACCGGGGAGCTGTTTTTT. Translated, it gives CASSQSEGTGELFF.

The chain has TRBV4-2 and TRBJ2-1; 11 bases are shared with TRBD2. Germline V gene lookup returns CDR1 LGHNA and CDR2 YNFKEQ. CDR3 length: 16 residues. J was trimmed by 8 bases and V by 0 bases; bases with no gene match: 6. The DNA for the CDR3 is TGTGCCAGCAGCCAAGATAGGCTAGCGGGAGGATATGAGCAGTTCTTC. Amino acids: CASSQDRLAGGYEQFF.

The rearrangement joins TRBV5-1 to TRBJ1-5; 8 positions agree with TRBD1. Trimming at V came to 5 bases and at J to 7 bases, leaving 5 bases not matched to a gene. CDR1 and CDR2 from the germline V gene are SGHRS and YFSETQ. The length of the CDR3 is 13 residues. The CDR3: CASSRTGSQPQHF. The CDR3 DNA follows: TGCGCCAGCAGTCGGACAGGGTCACAGCCCCAGCATTTT. Based on the CDR3 plus reference TRBV5-1 and TRBJ1-5, the full variable domain is KAGVTQTPRYLIKTRGQQVTLSCSPISGHRSVSWYQQTPGQGLQFLFEYFSETQRNKGNFPGRFSGRQFSNSRSEMNVSTLELGDSALYLCASSRTGSQPQHFGDGTRLSIL.

The chain has TRBV9 and TRBJ1-2; the D is unclear. The CDR3 has 16 residues. V was pared by 3 bases and J by 1 base, with 16 bases between. The germline gives CDR1 SGDLS, CDR2 YYNGEE. The CDR3 region is CASSERPTSLNYGYTF. In nucleotides, the CDR3 is TGTGCCAGCAGCGAGAGACCCACTTCTCTTAACTATGGCTACACCTTC.

This chain joins TRBV5-6 and TRBJ2-7, with a weak D call TRBD1 (7 bases). Between the trimmed V and J ends, which lost 5 bases and 7 bases, there was a span of 16 bases. This CDR3 region has 13 residues. Germline values: CDR1 SGHDT, CDR2 YYEEEE. CDR3 amino acids: CASSLGQDYEQYF. CDR3 nucleotides: TGTGCCAGCAGTCTCGGACAGGACTATGAGCAGTACTTC.

This rearrangement joins TRBV27 to TRBJ2-7; D possibly corresponds to TRBD1 (6 bases). This CDR3 spans 13 amino acids. Trimming shortened V by 1 base and J by 6 bases, and 10 bases separated the two germline ends. Germline V gene sequence: CDR1 MNHEY, CDR2 SMNVEV (reference sequence). CDR3 nucleotide sequence: TGTGCCAGCAGTTTATACGAAGGGGGCGAGCAGTACTTC. Amino acid sequence: CASSLYEGGEQYF.

This chain uses TRBV5-8 with TRBJ2-3; D is possibly TRBD1 (5 bases). Trimming removed 1 base at V and 4 bases at J, with 13 bases between. CDR1 SGHTS and CDR2 YDEGEE come from the germline V gene. The CDR3 contains 15 residues. The CDR3 sequence is CASSLSQGRADTQYF. The CDR3 bases are TGTGCCAGCAGCTTGTCGCAGGGCCGGGCAGATACGCAGTATTTT. Variable domain in full (rest from reference TRBV5-8 and TRBJ2-3): EAGVTQSPTHLIKTRGQQATLRCSPISGHTSVYWYQQALGLGLQFLLWYDEGEERNRGNFPPRFSGRQFPNYSSELNVNALELEDSALYLCASSLSQGRADTQYFGPGTRLTVL.

This clone was seen a single time. The chain couples TRBV6-5 to TRBJ2-1; tentative D call: TRBD2 (6 bases). The CDR3 runs 14 residues. The ends were cut back, 8 bases at V and 1 base at J, with 12 bases in the middle. Germline CDR1 reads MNHEY; CDR2 reads SVGAGI. The CDR3 coding sequence is TGTGCCAGCGAGGCGGGGCGGTCCTACAATGAGCAGTTCTTC. This sequence encodes CASEAGRSYNEQFF.